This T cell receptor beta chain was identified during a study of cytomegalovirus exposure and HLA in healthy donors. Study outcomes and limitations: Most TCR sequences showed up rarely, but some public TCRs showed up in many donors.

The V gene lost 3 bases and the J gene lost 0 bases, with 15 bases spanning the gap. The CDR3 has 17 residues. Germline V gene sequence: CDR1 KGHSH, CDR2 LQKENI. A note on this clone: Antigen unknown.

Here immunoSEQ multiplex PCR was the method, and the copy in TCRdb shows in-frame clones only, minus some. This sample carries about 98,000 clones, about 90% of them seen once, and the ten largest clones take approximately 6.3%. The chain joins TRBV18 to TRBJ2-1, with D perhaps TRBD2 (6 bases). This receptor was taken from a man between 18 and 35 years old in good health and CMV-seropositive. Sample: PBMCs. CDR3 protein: CASSPRVSGSSYNEQFF. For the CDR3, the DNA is TGTGCCAGCTCACCTCGGGTTAGCGGAAGCTCCTACAATGAGCAGTTCTTC.